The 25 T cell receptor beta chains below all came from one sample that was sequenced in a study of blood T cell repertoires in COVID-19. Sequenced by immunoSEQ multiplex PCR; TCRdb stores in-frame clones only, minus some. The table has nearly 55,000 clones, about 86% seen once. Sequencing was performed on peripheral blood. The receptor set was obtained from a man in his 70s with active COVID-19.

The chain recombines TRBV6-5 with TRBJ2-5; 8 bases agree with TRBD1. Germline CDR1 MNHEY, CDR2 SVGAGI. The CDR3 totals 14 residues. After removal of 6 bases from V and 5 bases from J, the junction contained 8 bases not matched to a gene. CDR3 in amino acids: CASSAQGAWETQYF. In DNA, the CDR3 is TGTGCCAGCAGCGCCCAGGGGGCCTGGGAGACCCAGTACTTC.

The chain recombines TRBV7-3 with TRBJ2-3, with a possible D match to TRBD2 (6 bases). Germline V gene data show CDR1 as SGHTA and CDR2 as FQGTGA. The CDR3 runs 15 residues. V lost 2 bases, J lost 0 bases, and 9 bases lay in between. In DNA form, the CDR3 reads TGTGCCAGCAGCTTATGGGGGACTAGCACAGATACGCAGTATTTT. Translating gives CASSLWGTSTDTQYF.

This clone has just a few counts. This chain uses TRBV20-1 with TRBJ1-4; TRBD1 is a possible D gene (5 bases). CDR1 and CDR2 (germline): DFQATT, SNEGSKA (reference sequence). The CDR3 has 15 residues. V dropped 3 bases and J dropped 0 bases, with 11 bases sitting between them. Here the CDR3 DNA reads TGCAGTGCTAGTCAAGACAGCGCAACTAATGAAAAACTGTTTTTT. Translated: CSASQDSATNEKLFF.

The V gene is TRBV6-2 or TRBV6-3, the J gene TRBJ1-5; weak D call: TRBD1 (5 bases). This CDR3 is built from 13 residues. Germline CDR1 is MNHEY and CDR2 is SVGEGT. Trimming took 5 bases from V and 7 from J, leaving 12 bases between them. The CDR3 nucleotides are TGTGCCAGCAGTCGAGACAGTCTACAGCCCCAGCATTTT. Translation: CASSRDSLQPQHF.

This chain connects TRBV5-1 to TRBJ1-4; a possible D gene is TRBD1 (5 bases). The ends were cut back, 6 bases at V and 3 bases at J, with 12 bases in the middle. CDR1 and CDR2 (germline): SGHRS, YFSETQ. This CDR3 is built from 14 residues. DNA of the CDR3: TGCGCCAGCAATCGGGAGGGGCCTAATGAAAAACTGTTTTTT. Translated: CASNREGPNEKLFF. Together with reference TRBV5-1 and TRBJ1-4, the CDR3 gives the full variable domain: KAGVTQTPRYLIKTRGQQVTLSCSPISGHRSVSWYQQTPGQGLQFLFEYFSETQRNKGNFPGRFSGRQFSNSRSEMNVSTLELGDSALYLCASNREGPNEKLFFGSGTQLSVL.

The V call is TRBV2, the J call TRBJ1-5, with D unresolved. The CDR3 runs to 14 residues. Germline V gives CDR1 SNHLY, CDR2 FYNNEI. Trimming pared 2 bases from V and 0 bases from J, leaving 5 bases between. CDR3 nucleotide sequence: TGTGCCAGCAGTGAACCTTATAGCAATCAGCCCCAGCATTTT. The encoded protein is CASSEPYSNQPQHF.

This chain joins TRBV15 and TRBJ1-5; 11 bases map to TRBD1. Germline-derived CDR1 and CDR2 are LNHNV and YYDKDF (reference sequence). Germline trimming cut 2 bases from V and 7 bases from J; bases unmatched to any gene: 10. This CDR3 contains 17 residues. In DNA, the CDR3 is TGTGCCACCAGCAGATCTACCGGACAGGGGGCCGGACAGCCCCAGCATTTT. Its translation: CATSRSTGQGAGQPQHF.

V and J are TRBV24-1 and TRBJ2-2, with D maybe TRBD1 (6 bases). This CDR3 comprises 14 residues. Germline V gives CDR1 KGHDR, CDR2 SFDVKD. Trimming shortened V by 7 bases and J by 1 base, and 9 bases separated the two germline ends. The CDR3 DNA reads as TGTGCCACCAGGGGGGCCCAGAACACCGGGGAGCTGTTTTTT. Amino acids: CATRGAQNTGELFF.

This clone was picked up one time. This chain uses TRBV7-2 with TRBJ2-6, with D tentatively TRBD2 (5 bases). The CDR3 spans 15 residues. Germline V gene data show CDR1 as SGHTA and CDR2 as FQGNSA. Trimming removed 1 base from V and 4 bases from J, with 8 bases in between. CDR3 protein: CASSLGGFGANVLTF. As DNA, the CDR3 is TGTGCCAGCAGCTTAGGCGGGTTCGGGGCCAACGTCCTGACTTTC.

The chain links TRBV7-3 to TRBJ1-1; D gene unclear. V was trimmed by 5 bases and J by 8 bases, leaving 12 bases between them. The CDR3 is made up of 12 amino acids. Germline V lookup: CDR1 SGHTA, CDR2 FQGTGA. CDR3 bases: TGTGCCAGCAGCCCCGGCCAGGCCGAAGCTTTCTTT. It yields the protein CASSPGQAEAFF. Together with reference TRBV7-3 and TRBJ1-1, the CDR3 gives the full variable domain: GAGVSQTPSNKVTEKGKYVELRCDPISGHTALYWYRQSLGQGPEFLIYFQGTGAADDSGLPNDRFFAVRPEGSVSTLKIQRTERGDSAVYLCASSPGQAEAFFGQGTRLTVV.

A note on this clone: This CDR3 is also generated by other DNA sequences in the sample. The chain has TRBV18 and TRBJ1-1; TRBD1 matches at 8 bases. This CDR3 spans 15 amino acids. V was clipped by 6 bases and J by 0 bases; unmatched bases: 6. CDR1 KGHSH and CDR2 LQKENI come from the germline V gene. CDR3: CASSRADRVNTEAFF. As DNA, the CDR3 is TGTGCCAGCTCCCGGGCGGACAGGGTGAACACTGAAGCTTTCTTT.

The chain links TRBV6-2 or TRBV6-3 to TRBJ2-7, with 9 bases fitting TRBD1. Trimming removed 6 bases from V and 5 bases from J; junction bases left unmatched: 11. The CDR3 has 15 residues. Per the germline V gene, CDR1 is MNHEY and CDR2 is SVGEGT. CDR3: CASSLTPDRGDEQYF. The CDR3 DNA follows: TGTGCCAGCAGCCTCACTCCGGACAGGGGCGACGAGCAGTACTTC.

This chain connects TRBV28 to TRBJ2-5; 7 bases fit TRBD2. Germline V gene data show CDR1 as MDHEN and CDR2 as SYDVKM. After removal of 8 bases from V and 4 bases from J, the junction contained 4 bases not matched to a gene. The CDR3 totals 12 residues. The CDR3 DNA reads TGTGCCAGCCAGGGACTATCAGAGACCCAGTACTTC. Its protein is CASQGLSETQYF.

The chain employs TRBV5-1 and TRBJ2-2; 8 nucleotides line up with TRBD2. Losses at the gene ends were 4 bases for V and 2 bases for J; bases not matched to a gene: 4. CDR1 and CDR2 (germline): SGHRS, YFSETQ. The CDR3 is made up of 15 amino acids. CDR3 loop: CASSPRTSNTGELFF. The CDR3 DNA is TGCGCCAGCAGCCCACGGACTAGCAACACCGGGGAGCTGTTTTTT.

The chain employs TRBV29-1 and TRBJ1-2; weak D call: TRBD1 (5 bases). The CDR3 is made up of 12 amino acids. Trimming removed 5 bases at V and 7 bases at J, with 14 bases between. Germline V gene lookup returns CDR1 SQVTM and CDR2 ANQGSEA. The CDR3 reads CSVSPGGVGYTF. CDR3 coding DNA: TGCAGCGTTTCACCGGGGGGAGTTGGCTACACCTTC.

CDR3: CASSAEGQGRTEAFF. The CDR3 bases are TGTGCCAGCAGCGCCGAGGGACAGGGGAGGACTGAAGCTTTCTTT. V usage is TRBV9 and J usage is TRBJ1-1, with TRBD1 identical over 10 bases. The CDR3 sequence is 15 residues long. With 3 bases clipped from V and 5 bases from J, the junction kept 7 bases outside the gene matches. Germline V gene sequence: CDR1 SGDLS, CDR2 YYNGEE.

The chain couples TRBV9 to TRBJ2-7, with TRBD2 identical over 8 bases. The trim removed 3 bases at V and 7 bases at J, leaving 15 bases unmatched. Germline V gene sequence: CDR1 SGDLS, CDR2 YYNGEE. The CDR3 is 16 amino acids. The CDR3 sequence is CASSAGGRARTSEQYF. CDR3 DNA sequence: TGTGCCAGCAGCGCGGGGGGGAGGGCCCGAACCTCGGAGCAGTACTTC.

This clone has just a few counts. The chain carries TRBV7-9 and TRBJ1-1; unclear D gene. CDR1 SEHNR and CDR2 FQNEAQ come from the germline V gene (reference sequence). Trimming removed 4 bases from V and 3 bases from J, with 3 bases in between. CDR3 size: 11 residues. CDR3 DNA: TGTGCCAGCAGCTCATACACTGAAGCTTTCTTT. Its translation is CASSSYTEAFF. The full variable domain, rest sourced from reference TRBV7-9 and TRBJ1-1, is DTGVSQNPRHKITKRGQNVTFRCDPISEHNRLYWYRQTLGQGPEFLTYFQNEAQLEKSRLLSDRFSAERPKGSFSTLEIQRTEQGDSAMYLCASSSYTEAFFGQGTRLTVV.

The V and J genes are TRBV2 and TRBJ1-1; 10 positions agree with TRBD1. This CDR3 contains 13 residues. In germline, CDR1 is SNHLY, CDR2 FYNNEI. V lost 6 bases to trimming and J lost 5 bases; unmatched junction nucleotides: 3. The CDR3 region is CASSKDRGTEAFF. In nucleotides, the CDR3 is TGTGCCAGCAGCAAGGACAGGGGGACTGAAGCTTTCTTT.

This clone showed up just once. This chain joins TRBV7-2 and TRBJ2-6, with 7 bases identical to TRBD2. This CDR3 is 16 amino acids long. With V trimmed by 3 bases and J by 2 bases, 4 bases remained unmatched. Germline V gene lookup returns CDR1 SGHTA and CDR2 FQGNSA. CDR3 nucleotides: TGTGCCAGCAGCTTTAGCGGGTTCGCTGGGGCCAACGTCCTGACTTTC. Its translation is CASSFSGFAGANVLTF. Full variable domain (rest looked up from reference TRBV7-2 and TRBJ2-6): GAGVSQSPSNKVTEKGKDVELRCDPISGHTALYWYRQSLGQGLEFLIYFQGNSAPDKSGLPSDRFSAERTGGSVSTLTIQRTQQEDSAVYLCASSFSGFAGANVLTFGAGSRLTVL.

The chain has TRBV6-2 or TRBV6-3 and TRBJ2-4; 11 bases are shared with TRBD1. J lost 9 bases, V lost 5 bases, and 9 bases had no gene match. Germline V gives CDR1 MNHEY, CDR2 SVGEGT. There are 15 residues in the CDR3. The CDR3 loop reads CASSAQGQGESIQYF. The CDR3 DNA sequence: TGTGCCAGCAGTGCACAGGGACAGGGGGAGAGCATTCAGTACTTC.

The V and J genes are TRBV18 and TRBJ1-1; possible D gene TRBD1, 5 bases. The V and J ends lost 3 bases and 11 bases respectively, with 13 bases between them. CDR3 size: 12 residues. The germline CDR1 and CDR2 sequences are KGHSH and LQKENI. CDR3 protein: CASSPLGGSAFF. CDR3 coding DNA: TGTGCCAGCTCACCCCTCGGGGGATCGGCTTTCTTT. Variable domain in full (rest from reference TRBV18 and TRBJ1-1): NAGVMQNPRHLVRRRGQEARLRCSPMKGHSHVYWYRQLPEEGLKFMVYLQKENIIDESGMPKERFSAEFPKEGPSILRIQQVVRGDSAAYFCASSPLGGSAFFGQGTRLTVV.

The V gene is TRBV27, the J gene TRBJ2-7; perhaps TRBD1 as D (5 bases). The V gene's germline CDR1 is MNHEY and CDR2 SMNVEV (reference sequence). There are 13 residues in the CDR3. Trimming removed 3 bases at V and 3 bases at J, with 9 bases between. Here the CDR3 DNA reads TGTGCCAGCAGTTTGACAGTCGGCTACGAGCAGTACTTC. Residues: CASSLTVGYEQYF.

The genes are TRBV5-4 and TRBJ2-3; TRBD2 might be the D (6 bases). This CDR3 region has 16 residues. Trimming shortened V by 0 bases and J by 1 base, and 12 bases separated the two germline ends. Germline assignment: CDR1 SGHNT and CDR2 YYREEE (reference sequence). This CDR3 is CASSLGAGTRTDTQYF. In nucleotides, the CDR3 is TGTGCCAGCAGCTTGGGCGCGGGGACCCGCACAGATACGCAGTATTTT.

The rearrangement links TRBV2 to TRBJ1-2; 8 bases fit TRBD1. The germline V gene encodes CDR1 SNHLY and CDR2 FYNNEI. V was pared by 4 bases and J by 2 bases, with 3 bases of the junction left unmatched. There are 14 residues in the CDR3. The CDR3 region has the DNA TGTGCCAGCAGTGTCCGGACAGGGAACTATGGCTACACCTTC. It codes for CASSVRTGNYGYTF. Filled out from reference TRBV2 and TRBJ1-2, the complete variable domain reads EPEVTQTPSHQVTQMGQEVILRCVPISNHLYFYWYRQILGQKVEFLVSFYNNEISEKSEIFDDQFSVERPDGSNFTLKIRSTKLEDSAMYFCASSVRTGNYGYTFGSGTRLTVV.